Listed below are T cell receptor beta chains from one sample, sequenced in a study of T-cell reconstitution after alpha-beta-depleted transplantation in children. From the PCR reads, TCRdb called clonotypes with MiXCR, one entry per CDR3 protein. The table shows 500,000 to 600,000 distinct CDR3 sequences, with approximately 30% occurring only once. Sequencing was performed on PBMCs, taken before TCRalphabeta/CD19-depleted stem cell transplant. The receptors were sampled from a boy in the first two years of life with Wiskott-Aldrich syndrome, due to receive a stem cell transplant. The CDR3 runs from the conserved cysteine through the conserved F or W. D genes are given only for firm matches. The size entry is marked missing in some rows and otherwise reads once, few, many or a size class.

D gene: TRBD2; J gene: TRBJ2-1; clone size: -; V gene: TRBV6-6; CDR3 protein: CASRGTSGEQFF; CDR3 DNA: TGTGCCAGCAGGGGGACTAGCGGTGAGCAGTTCTTC
D gene: -; J gene: TRBJ1-5; clone size: few; V gene: TRBV19; CDR3 protein: CASTAGYSNQPQHF; CDR3 DNA: TGTGCCAGTACCGCAGGATATAGCAATCAGCCCCAGCATTTT
D gene: -; J gene: TRBJ2-2; clone size: -; V gene: TRBV5-1; CDR3 protein: CASSLDKRTGELFF; CDR3 DNA: TGCGCCAGCAGCTTGGACAAGCGGACCGGGGAGCTGTTTTTT
D gene: TRBD2; J gene: TRBJ2-2; clone size: few; V gene: TRBV27; CDR3 protein: CASRPGTSSTGELFF; CDR3 DNA: TGTGCCAGCAGACCCGGGACTAGCAGCACCGGGGAGCTGTTTTTT
D gene: -; J gene: TRBJ1-5; clone size: few; V gene: TRBV25-1; CDR3 protein: CASSESRGDQPQHF; CDR3 DNA: TGTGCCAGCAGTGAATCGAGGGGCGATCAGCCCCAGCATTTT
D gene: -; J gene: TRBJ2-1; clone size: few; V gene: TRBV27; CDR3 protein: CASSHLRPLSSYNEQFF; CDR3 DNA: TGTGCCAGCAGTCATCTACGACCTCTGAGCTCCTACAATGAGCAGTTCTTC
D gene: -; J gene: TRBJ1-2; clone size: -; V gene: TRBV5-1; CDR3 protein: CASSLAESSYGYTF; CDR3 DNA: TGCGCCAGCAGCTTGGCCGAGTCAAGCTATGGCTACACCTTC
D gene: TRBD1; J gene: TRBJ1-3; clone size: few; V gene: TRBV6-1; CDR3 protein: CASSQNRGRGNTIYF; CDR3 DNA: TGTGCCAGCAGTCAAAACAGGGGGCGAGGAAACACCATATATTTT
D gene: -; J gene: TRBJ2-7; clone size: -; V gene: TRBV20-1; CDR3 protein: CSAIYGVGRAYEQYF; CDR3 DNA: TGCAGTGCTATTTACGGGGTTGGCAGGGCCTACGAGCAGTACTTC
D gene: TRBD2; J gene: TRBJ2-5; clone size: few; V gene: TRBV24-1; CDR3 protein: CATSDRLAGETQYF; CDR3 DNA: TGTGCCACCAGTGACCGACTAGCGGGAGAGACCCAGTACTTC
D gene: TRBD1; J gene: TRBJ2-4; clone size: -; V gene: TRBV7-9; CDR3 protein: CASSPSTGGSAKNIQYF; CDR3 DNA: TGTGCCAGCAGCCCGAGTACAGGGGGATCAGCCAAAAACATTCAGTACTTC
D gene: -; J gene: TRBJ2-7; clone size: -; V gene: TRBV15; CDR3 protein: CATSRARGKVEYF; CDR3 DNA: TGTGCCACCAGTAGAGCGAGGGGAAAGGTGGAGTACTTC
D gene: TRBD1; J gene: TRBJ1-2; clone size: few; V gene: TRBV27; CDR3 protein: CASSSGGANYGYTF; CDR3 DNA: TGTGCCAGCAGTTCAGGGGGAGCTAACTATGGCTACACCTTC
D gene: -; J gene: TRBJ2-7; clone size: -; V gene: TRBV6-2/TRBV6-3; CDR3 protein: CASSYSGRVLYEQYF; CDR3 DNA: TGTGCCAGCAGTTACTCCGGGAGAGTACTCTACGAGCAGTACTTC
D gene: TRBD1; J gene: TRBJ2-4; clone size: -; V gene: TRBV20-1; CDR3 protein: CSVLPRTGENIQYF; CDR3 DNA: TGCAGTGTACTACCGCGGACAGGGGAAAACATTCAGTACTTC
D gene: TRBD2; J gene: TRBJ2-7; clone size: few; V gene: TRBV5-1; CDR3 protein: CASSPMTSGRASSYEQYF; CDR3 DNA: TGCGCCAGCAGCCCGATGACTAGCGGGAGAGCCAGCTCCTACGAGCAGTACTTC
D gene: -; J gene: TRBJ2-6; clone size: few; V gene: TRBV12-3/TRBV12-4; CDR3 protein: CASSFFSGANVLTF; CDR3 DNA: TGTGCCAGCAGTTTTTTTTCTGGGGCCAACGTCCTGACTTTC
D gene: -; J gene: TRBJ2-5; clone size: -; V gene: TRBV3-1; CDR3 protein: CASSPKRETQYF; CDR3 DNA: TGTGCCAGCAGCCCGAAGAGGGAGACCCAGTACTTC
D gene: -; J gene: TRBJ2-2; clone size: few; V gene: TRBV4-2; CDR3 protein: CASSQVNRDTGELFF; CDR3 DNA: TGTGCCAGCAGCCAAGTAAACAGGGACACCGGGGAGCTGTTTTTT
D gene: -; J gene: TRBJ2-7; clone size: -; V gene: TRBV5-5; CDR3 protein: CASSFETGSYEQYF; CDR3 DNA: TGTGCCAGCAGCTTCGAGACAGGAAGCTACGAGCAGTACTTC
D gene: -; J gene: TRBJ2-1; clone size: few; V gene: TRBV10-3; CDR3 protein: CAISVGPQGLITNEQFF; CDR3 DNA: TGTGCCATCAGTGTCGGACCCCAGGGGCTTATAACCAATGAGCAGTTCTTC
D gene: -; J gene: TRBJ2-3; clone size: -; V gene: TRBV5-1; CDR3 protein: CASSLFTPDTQYF; CDR3 DNA: TGCGCCAGCAGCTTGTTCACGCCAGATACGCAGTATTTT
D gene: -; J gene: TRBJ2-3; clone size: few; V gene: TRBV6-5; CDR3 protein: CASSSPSGSTDTQYF; CDR3 DNA: TGTGCCAGCAGTTCCCCCAGCGGGAGCACAGATACGCAGTATTTT
D gene: -; J gene: TRBJ2-1; clone size: -; V gene: TRBV5-1; CDR3 protein: CASSLTSNSYNEQFF; CDR3 DNA: TGCGCCAGCAGCTTGACTAGTAACTCCTACAATGAGCAGTTCTTC
D gene: TRBD1; J gene: TRBJ1-6; clone size: few; V gene: TRBV6-5; CDR3 protein: CASSYLQGTSPLHF; CDR3 DNA: TGTGCCAGCAGTTACCTACAGGGGACTTCACCCCTCCACTTT
D gene: -; J gene: TRBJ1-6; clone size: -; V gene: TRBV7-9; CDR3 protein: CASSNREINSPLHF; CDR3 DNA: TGTGCCAGCAGCAATCGGGAGATTAATTCACCCCTCCACTTT
D gene: -; J gene: TRBJ1-2; clone size: few; V gene: TRBV12-3/TRBV12-4; CDR3 protein: CASSTKGRINYGYTF; CDR3 DNA: TGTGCCAGCAGTACAAAGGGACGGATTAACTATGGCTACACCTTC
D gene: -; J gene: TRBJ2-6; clone size: -; V gene: TRBV30; CDR3 protein: CAWSRRRWGGANVLTF; CDR3 DNA: TGTGCCTGGAGCAGACGTCGATGGGGTGGGGCCAACGTCCTGACTTTC
D gene: -; J gene: TRBJ2-7; clone size: -; V gene: TRBV3-1; CDR3 protein: CASSQDWARFSEQYF; CDR3 DNA: TGTGCCAGCAGCCAAGATTGGGCCAGGTTCTCGGAGCAGTACTTC
D gene: TRBD1; J gene: TRBJ1-2; clone size: few; V gene: TRBV20-1; CDR3 protein: CSARGLRGTGVDPRGYTF; CDR3 DNA: TGCAGTGCTAGGGGACTAAGAGGGACAGGCGTCGACCCTAGGGGCTACACCTTC
D gene: -; J gene: TRBJ2-1; clone size: -; V gene: TRBV9; CDR3 protein: CASSVGTSSYNEQFF; CDR3 DNA: TGTGCCAGCAGCGTAGGGACCAGCTCCTACAATGAGCAGTTCTTC
D gene: TRBD1; J gene: TRBJ2-7; clone size: few; V gene: TRBV5-4; CDR3 protein: CASSLLGWTGDYEQYF; CDR3 DNA: TGTGCCAGCAGCTTGCTTGGGTGGACAGGGGACTACGAGCAGTACTTC
D gene: TRBD1; J gene: TRBJ2-1; clone size: few; V gene: TRBV24-1; CDR3 protein: CATRDSGQLNNEQFF; CDR3 DNA: TGTGCCACCAGAGATTCGGGACAGTTAAACAATGAGCAGTTCTTC
D gene: -; J gene: TRBJ1-1; clone size: -; V gene: TRBV9; CDR3 protein: CASSVGPGPATEAFF; CDR3 DNA: TGTGCCAGCAGCGTAGGACCAGGGCCGGCTACTGAAGCTTTCTTT
D gene: TRBD1; J gene: TRBJ1-5; clone size: -; V gene: TRBV20-1; CDR3 protein: CSAKTTGVDQPQHF; CDR3 DNA: TGCAGTGCAAAAACGACAGGGGTCGACCAGCCCCAGCATTTT
D gene: -; J gene: TRBJ2-1; clone size: -; V gene: TRBV10-1; CDR3 protein: CASVYIAHNEQFF; CDR3 DNA: TGCGCCAGCGTTTATATAGCCCACAATGAGCAGTTCTTC
D gene: -; J gene: TRBJ2-1; clone size: -; V gene: TRBV2; CDR3 protein: CASRADQGSYNEQFF; CDR3 DNA: TGTGCCAGCAGGGCCGACCAGGGGTCCTACAATGAGCAGTTCTTC
D gene: -; J gene: TRBJ2-4; clone size: -; V gene: TRBV18; CDR3 protein: CASSPSGVGLLAKNIQYF; CDR3 DNA: TGTGCCAGCTCACCATCAGGGGTCGGTCTTCTAGCCAAAAACATTCAGTACTTC
D gene: TRBD2; J gene: TRBJ2-1; clone size: few; V gene: TRBV20-1; CDR3 protein: CSASGGLAGGEQFF; CDR3 DNA: TGCAGTGCCTCAGGAGGACTAGCGGGGGGAGAGCAGTTCTTC
D gene: -; J gene: TRBJ1-6; clone size: -; V gene: TRBV20-1; CDR3 protein: CCARPRSNGSLRSPLHF; CDR3 DNA: TGCTGTGCTAGACCTCGATCCAACGGGTCCCTTCGGTCACCCCTCCACTTT
D gene: -; J gene: TRBJ1-4; clone size: -; V gene: TRBV3-1; CDR3 protein: CASSQVGTRNEKLFF; CDR3 DNA: TGTGCCAGCAGCCAAGTGGGGACCCGAAATGAAAAACTGTTTTTT
D gene: -; J gene: TRBJ1-1; clone size: -; V gene: TRBV12-3/TRBV12-4; CDR3 protein: CASSFPRQNTEAFF; CDR3 DNA: TGTGCCAGCAGTTTCCCACGACAGAACACTGAAGCTTTCTTT